This passage covers 2 T cell receptor beta chains from one sample sequenced in a study of blood T cell repertoires in COVID-19. TCRdb's copy holds only in-frame clones and misses some; the assay was immunoSEQ multiplex PCR. Among about 86,000 clones listed, around four fifths were seen once. Specimen: peripheral blood. These receptor sequences come from a man between 50 and 59 years old with acute or convalescent COVID-19.

The J gene is TRBJ1-5, the V gene TRBV19; D remains unclear. The V gene lost 4 bases and the J gene lost 2 bases, with 9 bases spanning the gap. The CDR3 runs to 14 residues. CDR1 is LNHDA, CDR2 SQIVND, per germline (reference sequence). The CDR3 loop reads CASSNSYGNQPQHF. The CDR3, as DNA: TGTGCCAGTAGTAACAGTTATGGCAATCAGCCCCAGCATTTT.

This clone came up once. The rearrangement joins TRBV11-2 to TRBJ2-2, with 7 bases matching TRBD1. The CDR3 consists of 13 residues. V lost 5 bases and J lost 7; bases outside the gene matches: 4. The germline V gene encodes CDR1 SGHAT and CDR2 FQNNGV. CDR3 sequence: CASSPRTGGELFF. The CDR3 DNA sequence: TGTGCCAGCAGCCCCCGGACAGGCGGGGAGCTGTTTTTT.